This entry features one T cell receptor beta chain sequence. This record belongs to a study of CD8+ T cells in alopecia areata. CDR3 length: 14 residues. Germline V gives CDR1 SNHLY, CDR2 FYNNEI. The V end lost 10 bases, the J end lost 6 bases, and 20 bases lay between the germline ends. cDNA reverse transcribed from extracted RNA served as the sequencing template. Repertoires were generated with immunoSEQ multiplex PCR, while TCRdb's copy carries only in-frame clones and drops some. The table lists over 200,000 clones, approximately 61% of them singletons, with around 0.46% in the top ten. This receptor was taken from a human donor with alopecia areata. Source: CD4+ T cells sorted from blood, taken at week 0. This chain connects TRBV2 to TRBJ2-3, with D possibly TRBD2 on 5 matching bases. The CDR3 sequence is CATPFFGESDTQYF. For the CDR3, the DNA is TGTGCCACCCCTTTCTTCGGGGAGTCTGATACGCAGTATTTT.